Listed below are T cell receptor beta chains from one sample, sequenced in a study of identifying expanded T cells in peripheral blood. Using immunoSEQ multiplex PCR, the repertoire was profiled, and TCRdb retains in-frame clones only, with some absent. The sample has roughly 84,000 clones; 70% to 90% are singletons. The sample comprised blood. The receptors come from a person aged 18 to 69 in good health. Both conserved end residues are part of each CDR3. D genes are given only for firm matches. The listing skips clone size in some rows; elsewhere it reads once, few, many or a size class.

TRBD2,TRBJ2-1,TRBV5-1,once,CASSLSSGGANYNEQFF,TGCGCCAGCAGCTTGAGCAGCGGGGGGGCCAACTACAATGAGCAGTTCTTC
TRBD1,TRBJ2-3,TRBV4-3,-,CASSRNRGHVTDTQYF,TGCGCCAGCAGCCGAAACAGGGGGCATGTCACAGATACGCAGTATTTT
-,TRBJ2-7,TRBV5-1,-,CASSLRGEVYEQYF,TGCGCCAGCAGCTTGCGCGGGGAAGTCTACGAGCAGTACTTC
-,TRBJ1-2,TRBV10-2,-,CASSFPDGGGRANYGYTF,TGCGCCAGCAGTTTCCCCGATGGCGGGGGCAGAGCTAACTATGGCTACACCTTC
-,TRBJ2-2,TRBV21-1,few,CASSKPREASSGSGTGELFF,TGTGCCAGCAGCAAACCTAGGGAGGCCTCTAGCGGGAGTGGTACCGGGGAGCTGTTTTTT
TRBD1,TRBJ2-7,TRBV29-1,-,CSVEDQAGQGRFEQYF,TGCAGCGTTGAAGATCAGGCCGGACAGGGCCGTTTCGAGCAGTACTTC
-,TRBJ1-3,TRBV7-8,-,CASSLFGRRSSGNTIYF,TGTGCCAGCAGCTTATTCGGCAGACGTAGCTCTGGAAACACCATATATTTT
TRBD1,TRBJ1-2,TRBV5-6,few,CASSPYGQGYYGYTF,TGTGCCAGCAGCCCGTACGGACAGGGATACTATGGCTACACCTTC
-,TRBJ1-6,TRBV6-1,-,CASSRNNSPLHF,TGTGCCAGCAGTAGGAATAATTCACCCCTCCACTTT
-,TRBJ2-1,TRBV13,-,CASSPEGNEQFF,TGTGCCAGCAGCCCAGAGGGGAATGAGCAGTTCTTC
TRBD1,TRBJ1-2,TRBV11-2,-,CASSSSGQGGGDTF,TGTGCCAGCAGCTCGTCGGGACAGGGGGGTGGAGACACCTTC
-,TRBJ1-6,TRBV2,few,CASSEQEAIGSPLHF,TGTGCCAGCAGTGAACAGGAGGCTATCGGTTCACCCCTCCACTTT
TRBD1,TRBJ2-7,TRBV15,once,CATSWGQSSYEQYF,TGTGCCACCAGCTGGGGACAGAGCTCCTACGAGCAGTACTTC
-,TRBJ2-2,TRBV9,once,CASSRGGKTGELFF,TGTGCCAGCAGCCGAGGGGGAAAGACCGGGGAGCTGTTTTTT
-,TRBJ1-5,TRBV2,few,CASKESNQPQHF,TGTGCCAGCAAAGAGAGCAATCAGCCCCAGCATTTT
-,TRBJ1-1,TRBV12-5,-,CASGRGSSMNTEAFF,TGTGCTAGTGGTCGGGGGTCTTCCATGAACACTGAAGCTTTCTTT
TRBD1,TRBJ2-7,TRBV7-2,once,CASSLAVTGGAKYEQYF,TGTGCCAGCAGCTTAGCGGTAACAGGGGGCGCAAAATACGAGCAGTACTTC
-,TRBJ2-1,TRBV18,-,CASSQARENEQFF,TGTGCCAGCTCCCAGGCCAGGGAGAATGAGCAGTTCTTC
-,TRBJ2-5,TRBV7-9,-,CASSLRTAQETQYF,TGTGCCAGCAGTCTACGGACAGCCCAAGAGACCCAGTACTTC
-,TRBJ2-7,TRBV2,-,CASSPPGQTDYEQYF,TGTGCCAGCAGCCCTCCCGGCCAGACGGACTACGAGCAGTACTTC
TRBD1,TRBJ1-2,TRBV27,-,CASSSPGQGFYGYTF,TGTGCCAGCAGCTCCCCGGGACAGGGCTTCTATGGCTACACCTTC
-,TRBJ2-7,TRBV19,once,CASSTQQLPGEQYF,TGTGCCAGTAGTACACAACAGCTCCCCGGCGAGCAGTACTTC
-,TRBJ1-3,TRBV11-2,-,CASSLVGGGPGNTIYF,TGTGCCAGCAGCTTAGTTGGAGGGGGTCCCGGAAACACCATATATTTT
-,TRBJ1-5,TRBV4-1,-,CASSQVWGAGQPQHF,TGCGCCAGCAGCCAAGTGTGGGGGGCTGGTCAGCCCCAGCATTTT
-,TRBJ1-5,TRBV7-8,-,CASSLKSTGASNQPQHF,TGTGCCAGCAGCTTAAAGAGTACAGGCGCTAGCAATCAGCCCCAGCATTTT
-,TRBJ1-1,TRBV7-2,-,CASSSGTLNTEAFF,TGTGCCAGCAGCTCCGGGACATTGAACACTGAAGCTTTCTTT
TRBD1,TRBJ2-5,TRBV5-1,-,CASSLEPGGARQETQYF,TGCGCCAGCAGCTTGGAGCCAGGGGGCGCACGGCAAGAGACCCAGTACTTC
TRBD2,TRBJ2-1,TRBV5-1,once,CASSPGTSGRWYEQFF,TGCGCCAGCAGCCCCGGGACTAGCGGGAGGTGGTATGAGCAGTTCTTC
-,TRBJ2-4,TRBV5-1,-,CASYPGLAKNIQYF,TGCGCCAGCTATCCGGGGTTAGCCAAAAACATTCAGTACTTC
-,TRBJ2-2,TRBV19,once,CASTEIEQGNTGELFF,TGTGCCAGTACAGAGATCGAACAGGGGAACACCGGGGAGCTGTTTTTT
-,TRBJ1-5,TRBV2,-,CASTRGRWGGQPQHF,TGTGCCAGCACCAGAGGTCGTTGGGGGGGTCAGCCCCAGCATTTT
-,TRBJ1-1,TRBV5-5,-,CASSLGRLDGVNTEAFF,TGTGCCAGCAGCCTTGGGCGGCTGGACGGCGTGAACACTGAAGCTTTCTTT